Here is one TCR beta chain with its context. Its target is not known. Germline CDR1 reads SQVTM; CDR2 reads ANQGSEA. The CDR3 runs 15 residues. J lost 6 bases, V lost 6 bases, and 13 bases had no gene match. The sample comes from a study of blood T cells in healthy people across ages. Regarding the study as a whole: A strong correlation was seen between TCR beta diversity and naive T cell percentage. In long-lived donors, naive CD4+ cell counts and diversity exceeded those of aged donors.

A second about 6 to 12 cycle PCR used barcoded and J-beta primers. TCRdb reanalysed the 5' RACE reads using MiXCR and keeps one entry per CDR3 protein. The sample yields hundreds of thousands of distinct CDR3 sequences, approximately 44% seen once. The chain carries TRBV29-1 and TRBJ2-3; 9 bases match TRBD1. This TCR came from a man between 60 and 75 years old in good health. What was sequenced was blood. CDR3 DNA sequence: TGCAGCGTAGCCCTGGGACAGGGCCCGGCGGATACGCAGTATTTT. The encoded protein is CSVALGQGPADTQYF.